Below, 9 T cell receptor beta chains from the same sample are listed, as sequenced in a study of Ad26.COV2.S vaccination and SARS-CoV-2 variants. Treatment defined: about 20 received Ad26.COV2.S at low or high dose, single or two shots; about 5 received placebo; per-sample allocation not given. Day 63 after the first injection of vaccine or placebo was the sampling time. The method was immunoSEQ multiplex PCR; TCRdb's version includes in-frame clones alone and lacks a portion of them. Of some 340,000 clones listed, around 84% were seen once; the top ten hold more than 1.5%. This specimen was peripheral blood, taken in a trial of Ad26.COV2.S vaccine versus placebo. All receptors come from a person aged 18-65 years who received the Ad26.COV2.S COVID-19 vaccine or a placebo.

V and J are TRBV20-1 and TRBJ1-1, with 9 nucleotides matching TRBD1. The V segment lost 3 bases and the J segment 6 bases; nucleotides outside the gene matches: 5. This CDR3 is 13 amino acids long. Germline loops: CDR1 DFQATT, CDR2 SNEGSKA (reference sequence). The CDR3 region has the DNA TGCAGTGCTAGTGCGGACAGGGGCGCTGAAGCTTTCTTT. It specifies CSASADRGAEAFF.

The chain couples TRBV7-9 to TRBJ2-5, with 7 bases that match TRBD2. Germline V CDR1 and CDR2: SEHNR, FQNEAQ (reference sequence). This CDR3 contains 14 residues. V lost 5 bases to trimming and J lost 5 bases; unmatched junction nucleotides: 8. Written as DNA, the CDR3 is TGTGCCAGCAGCCCGACGCGGGGGAGGGAGACCCAGTACTTC. Translated: CASSPTRGRETQYF.

The gene calls are TRBV10-3 and TRBJ1-2, with 8 bases identical to TRBD1. The CDR3 spans 14 residues. V was pared by 7 bases and J by 3 bases, with 7 bases of the junction left unmatched. CDR1 is ENHRY and CDR2 is SYGVKD in the germline V gene. CDR3 sequence: CAITGQGADYGYTF. As DNA, the CDR3 is TGTGCCATCACCGGACAGGGAGCGGACTATGGCTACACCTTC.

V and J are TRBV27 and TRBJ2-3; D gene uncertain. The CDR3 consists of 14 residues. CDR1 is MNHEY, CDR2 SMNVEV, per germline (reference sequence). The V gene lost 6 bases and the J gene lost 3 bases, with 13 bases spanning the gap. CDR3 sequence: CASSLLEGTDTQYF. Here the CDR3 DNA reads TGTGCCAGCAGCTTGCTCGAAGGGACAGATACGCAGTATTTT.

Regarding this clone: At one of its ends the junction is not consistent with the germline gene, which may arise from a read error. The V and J genes are TRBV10-3 and TRBJ2-1; 8 bases agree with TRBD1. Germline values: CDR1 ENHRY, CDR2 SYGVKD. This CDR3 has 14 residues. CDR3 residues: CATLRQGSSNEQFF. In DNA, the CDR3 is TGTGCCACCTTAAGACAGGGGTCCTCCAATGAGCAGTTCTTC.

V is TRBV11-2 and J is TRBJ2-6, with D hard to call. CDR3 length equals 16 residues. V was cut by 2 bases and J by 0 bases, with 8 bases left in between. Germline V gene lookup returns CDR1 SGHAT and CDR2 FQNNGV. The CDR3 loop reads CASSLLGPSGANVLTF. As DNA, the CDR3 is TGTGCCAGCAGCTTATTGGGCCCCTCTGGGGCCAACGTCCTGACTTTC.

V and J are TRBV6-2 or TRBV6-3 and TRBJ1-5; D remains ambiguous. The CDR3 is made up of 17 amino acids. Between the trimmed V and J ends, which lost 2 bases and 1 base, there was a span of 15 bases. In germline, CDR1 is MNHEY, CDR2 SVGEGT. The CDR3 reads CASSYVQSLGSNQPQHF. CDR3 in DNA: TGTGCCAGCAGTTACGTACAGAGTCTAGGGAGCAATCAGCCCCAGCATTTT.

The rearrangement links TRBV6-2 or TRBV6-3 to TRBJ1-2, with 7 bases fitting TRBD1. The germline V gene encodes CDR1 MNHEY and CDR2 SVGEGT. There are 15 residues in the CDR3. With V trimmed by 0 bases and J by 2 bases, 3 bases remained unmatched. As DNA, the CDR3 is TGTGCCAGCAGTTACTCAGGGGGCAGCAACTATGGCTACACCTTC. Translating gives CASSYSGGSNYGYTF.

The rearrangement joins TRBV19 to TRBJ2-2; D not resolved. The CDR3 extends over 14 amino acids. Germline CDR1 and CDR2: LNHDA and SQIVND (reference sequence). With 6 bases removed from V and 1 base from J, the gap between germline ends came to 9 bases. In DNA form, the CDR3 reads TGTGCCAGTAGCGGACGGCGGAACACCGGGGAGCTGTTTTTT. Encoded protein: CASSGRRNTGELFF.